This TCR beta chain was sequenced in a study of T cells in localized non-small cell lung cancer. This table comes from immunoSEQ multiplex PCR, and its TCRdb copy is limited to in-frame clones, with some not included. The data show 7,700 or so clones, about 92% seen once. Trimming shortened V by 2 bases and J by 5 bases, and 4 bases separated the two germline ends. The CDR3 spans 11 residues. CDR1 is SEHNR, CDR2 FQNEAQ, per germline (reference sequence). The input for sequencing was peripheral blood mononuclear cells, taken before any cancer treatment. The TCR was taken from a male donor older than 55 with stage II lung adenocarcinoma. The V and J genes are TRBV7-9 and TRBJ2-7; D is unresolved. In DNA form, the CDR3 reads TGTGCCAGCAGCTTATCGGACGAGCAGTACTTC. It translates to CASSLSDEQYF.